The 5 T cell receptor beta chains below were found in one sample sequenced in a study of blood T cell repertoires in COVID-19. Sequencing was performed with immunoSEQ multiplex PCR; in TCRdb, only in-frame clones are kept and a portion is missing. This sample carries approximately 150,000 clones, 80% of them seen once, and the ten largest clones take 4.5% to 7.5%. The sequencing input was PBMCs or T cells enriched from blood (not recorded which). The receptors were gathered from a man aged 35 to 55 who had recovered from COVID-19.

The V gene is TRBV30, the J gene TRBJ1-1; D possibly corresponds to TRBD1 (5 bases). Germline assignment: CDR1 GTSNPN and CDR2 SVGIG (reference sequence). The V end was cut by 2 bases, the J end by 12 bases, with 19 bases between. The CDR3 contains 13 residues. CDR3 bases: TGTGCCTGGAGTCCCGAGGACATACCCCCTCCTTTCTTT. Translated: CAWSPEDIPPPFF. The full variable domain, its missing parts supplied by reference TRBV30 and TRBJ1-1, is SQTIHQWPATLVQPVGSPLSLECTVEGTSNPNLYWYRQAAGRGLQLLFYSVGIGQISSEVPQNLSASRPQDRQFILSSKKLLLSDSGFYLCAWSPEDIPPPFFGQGTRLTVV.

The V call is TRBV5-8, the J call TRBJ1-2, with 10 bases matching TRBD1. Germline loops: CDR1 SGHTS, CDR2 YDEGEE. Trimming cost V 7 bases and J 0 bases; bases outside gene matches: 18. The CDR3 is 19 amino acids. CDR3 loop: CASEGMKGQGDRSNYGYTF. CDR3 DNA: TGTGCCAGCGAGGGAATGAAAGGACAGGGGGATAGGTCTAACTATGGCTACACCTTC.

With respect to this clone: The sample has other DNA sequences that encode this CDR3 too. The CDR3 coding sequence is TGTGCCAGCAGCCTGACTAGCGGGGCCTACAATGAGCAGTTCTTC. Translating gives CASSLTSGAYNEQFF. The chain recombines TRBV7-9 with TRBJ2-1, with 11 bases aligning to TRBD2. The V gene's germline CDR1 is SEHNR and CDR2 FQNEAQ (reference sequence). The junction had 2 bases not matched to a gene; V was cut back by 5 bases and J by 2 bases. This CDR3 has 15 residues.

The J gene is TRBJ2-3, the V gene TRBV24-1, with D uncertain. The CDR3 covers 14 residues. Germline loops: CDR1 KGHDR, CDR2 SFDVKD. V lost 3 bases, J lost 2 bases, and 8 bases lay in between. The CDR3 DNA sequence: TGTGCCACCAGTGATCCGGAGAACACAGATACGCAGTATTTT. This translates into CATSDPENTDTQYF.

This clone was counted once. The V gene is TRBV5-1, the J gene TRBJ1-1, with D possibly TRBD1 on 5 matching bases. Trimming took off 4 bases at V and 1 base at J, with 5 bases between the two ends. The CDR3 sequence is 12 residues long. CDR1 and CDR2 (germline): SGHRS, YFSETQ. In nucleotides, the CDR3 is TGCGCCAGCAGCAGGGGGAACACTGAAGCTTTCTTT. This codes for CASSRGNTEAFF.